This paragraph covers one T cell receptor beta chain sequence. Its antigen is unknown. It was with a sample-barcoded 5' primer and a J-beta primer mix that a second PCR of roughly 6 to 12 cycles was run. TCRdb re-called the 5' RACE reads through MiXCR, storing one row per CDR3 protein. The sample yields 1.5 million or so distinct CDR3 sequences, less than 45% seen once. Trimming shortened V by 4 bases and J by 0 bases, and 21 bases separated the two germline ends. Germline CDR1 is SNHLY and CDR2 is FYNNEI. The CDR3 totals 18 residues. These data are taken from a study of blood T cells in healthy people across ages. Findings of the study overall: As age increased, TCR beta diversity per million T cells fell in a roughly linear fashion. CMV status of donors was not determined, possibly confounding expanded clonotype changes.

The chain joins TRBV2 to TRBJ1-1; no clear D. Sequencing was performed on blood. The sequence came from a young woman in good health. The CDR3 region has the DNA TGTGCCAGCAGTGTATTTTCGGAACAGAACTACATGAACACTGAAGCTTTCTTT. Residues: CASSVFSEQNYMNTEAFF.